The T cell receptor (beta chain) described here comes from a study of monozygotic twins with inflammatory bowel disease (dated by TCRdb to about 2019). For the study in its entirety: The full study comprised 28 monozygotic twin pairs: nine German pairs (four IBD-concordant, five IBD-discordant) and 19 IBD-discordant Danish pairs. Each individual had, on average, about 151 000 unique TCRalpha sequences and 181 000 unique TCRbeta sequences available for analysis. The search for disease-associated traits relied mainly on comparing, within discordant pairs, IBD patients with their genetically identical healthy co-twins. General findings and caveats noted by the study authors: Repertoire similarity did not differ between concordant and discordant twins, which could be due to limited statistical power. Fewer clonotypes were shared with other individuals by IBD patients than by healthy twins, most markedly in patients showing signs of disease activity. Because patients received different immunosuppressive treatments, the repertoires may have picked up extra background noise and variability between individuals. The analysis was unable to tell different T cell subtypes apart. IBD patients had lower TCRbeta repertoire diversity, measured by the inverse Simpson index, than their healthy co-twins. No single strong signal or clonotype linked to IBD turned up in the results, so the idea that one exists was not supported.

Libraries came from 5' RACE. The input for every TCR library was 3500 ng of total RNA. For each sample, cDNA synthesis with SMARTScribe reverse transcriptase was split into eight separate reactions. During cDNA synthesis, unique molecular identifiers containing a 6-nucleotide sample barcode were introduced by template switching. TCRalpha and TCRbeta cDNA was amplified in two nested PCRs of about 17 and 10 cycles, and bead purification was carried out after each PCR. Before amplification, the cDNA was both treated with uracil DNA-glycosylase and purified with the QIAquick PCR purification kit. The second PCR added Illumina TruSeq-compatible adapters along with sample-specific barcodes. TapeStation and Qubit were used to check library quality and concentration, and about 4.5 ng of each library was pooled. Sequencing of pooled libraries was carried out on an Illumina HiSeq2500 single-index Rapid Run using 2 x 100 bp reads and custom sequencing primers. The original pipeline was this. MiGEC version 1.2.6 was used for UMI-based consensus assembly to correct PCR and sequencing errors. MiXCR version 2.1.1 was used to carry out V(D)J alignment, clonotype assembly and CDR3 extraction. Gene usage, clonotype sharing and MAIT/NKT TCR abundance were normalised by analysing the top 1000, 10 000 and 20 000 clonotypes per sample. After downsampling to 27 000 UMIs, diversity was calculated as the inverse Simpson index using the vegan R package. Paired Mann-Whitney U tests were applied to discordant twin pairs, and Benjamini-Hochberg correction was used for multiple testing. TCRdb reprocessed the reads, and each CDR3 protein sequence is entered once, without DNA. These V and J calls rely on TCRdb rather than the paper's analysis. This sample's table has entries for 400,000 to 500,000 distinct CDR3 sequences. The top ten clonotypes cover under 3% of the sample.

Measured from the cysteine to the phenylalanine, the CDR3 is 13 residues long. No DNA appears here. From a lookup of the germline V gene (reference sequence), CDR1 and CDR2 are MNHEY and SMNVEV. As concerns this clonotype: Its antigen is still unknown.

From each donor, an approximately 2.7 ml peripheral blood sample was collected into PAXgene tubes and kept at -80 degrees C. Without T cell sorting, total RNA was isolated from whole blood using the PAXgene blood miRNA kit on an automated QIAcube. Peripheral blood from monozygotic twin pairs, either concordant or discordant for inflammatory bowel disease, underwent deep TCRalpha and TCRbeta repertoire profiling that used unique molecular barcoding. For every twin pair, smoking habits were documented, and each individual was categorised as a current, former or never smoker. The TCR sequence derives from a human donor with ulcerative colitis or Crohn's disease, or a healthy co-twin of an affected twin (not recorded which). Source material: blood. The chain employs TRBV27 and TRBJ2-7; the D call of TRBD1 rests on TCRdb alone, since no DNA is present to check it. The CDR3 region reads CASSFNRGYVWYF.